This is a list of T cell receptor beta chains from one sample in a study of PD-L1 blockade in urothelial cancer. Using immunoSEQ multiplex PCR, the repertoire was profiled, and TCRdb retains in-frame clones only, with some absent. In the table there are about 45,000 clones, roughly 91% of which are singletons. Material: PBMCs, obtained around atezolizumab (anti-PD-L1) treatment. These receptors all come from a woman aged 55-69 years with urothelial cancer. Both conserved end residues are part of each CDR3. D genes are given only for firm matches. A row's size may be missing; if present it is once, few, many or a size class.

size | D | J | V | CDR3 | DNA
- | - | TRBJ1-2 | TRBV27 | CASRTVGNYGYTF | TGTGCCAGCAGGACGGTCGGGAACTATGGCTACACCTTC
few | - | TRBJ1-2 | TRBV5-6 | CASSQGDYGYTF | TGTGCCAGCAGCCAGGGCGACTATGGCTACACCTTC
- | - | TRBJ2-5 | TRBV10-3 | CAISESERVETQYF | TGTGCCATCAGTGAGTCGGAGAGGGTAGAGACCCAGTACTTC
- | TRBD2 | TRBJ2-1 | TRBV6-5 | CASRSSGPYNEQFF | TGTGCCAGCAGATCTAGCGGCCCCTACAATGAGCAGTTCTTC
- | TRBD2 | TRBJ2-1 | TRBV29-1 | CSVEGSGRFWNEQFF | TGCAGCGTTGAGGGTAGCGGGAGATTCTGGAATGAGCAGTTCTTC
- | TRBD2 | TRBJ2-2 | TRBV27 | CASMPGTSAGELFF | TGTGCCAGCATGCCCGGGACTAGCGCCGGGGAGCTGTTTTTT
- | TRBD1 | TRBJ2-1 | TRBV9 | CASSSYRGLGDEQFF | TGTGCCAGCAGCAGTTACAGGGGGCTGGGCGATGAGCAGTTCTTC
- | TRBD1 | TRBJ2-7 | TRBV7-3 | CASSPGTGDEQYF | TGTGCCAGCAGCCCCGGGACAGGGGACGAGCAGTACTTC
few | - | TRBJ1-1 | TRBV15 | CATSRDPRVTEAFF | TGTGCCACCAGCAGAGACCCCCGGGTCACTGAAGCTTTCTTT
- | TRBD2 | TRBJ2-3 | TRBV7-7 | CASTLRPGGPPDTQYF | TGTGCCAGCACTCTTCGGCCGGGAGGGCCACCAGATACGCAGTATTTT
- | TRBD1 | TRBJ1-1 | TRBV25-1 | CASRPSTGTGSAEAFF | TGTGCCAGCAGACCTTCGACCGGGACAGGGAGCGCTGAAGCTTTCTTT
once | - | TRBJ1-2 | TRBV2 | CASRTGQPTNYGYTF | TGTGCCAGCAGGACAGGACAGCCGACTAACTATGGCTACACCTTC
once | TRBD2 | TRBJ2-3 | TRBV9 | CASSPGGTGGRASGTQYF | TGTGCCAGCAGCCCAGGGGGAACGGGCGGGAGGGCTTCCGGTACGCAGTATTTT
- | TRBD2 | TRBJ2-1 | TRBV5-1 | CASSSGGAAYNEQFF | TGCGCCAGCAGCTCCGGGGGGGCCGCATACAATGAGCAGTTCTTC
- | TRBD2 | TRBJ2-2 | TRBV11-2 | CASSLDPRGAYKTTGELFF | TGTGCCAGCAGCTTAGATCCGCGGGGGGCCTATAAAACCACCGGGGAGCTGTTTTTT
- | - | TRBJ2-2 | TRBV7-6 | CASRGGEDTGELFF | TGTGCCAGCAGAGGAGGGGAGGACACCGGGGAGCTGTTTTTT
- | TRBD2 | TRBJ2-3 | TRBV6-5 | CASSYTSGSTDTQYF | TGTGCCAGCAGTTACACTAGCGGGAGCACAGATACGCAGTATTTT
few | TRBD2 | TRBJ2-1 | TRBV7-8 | CASSHGTIHNEQFF | TGTGCCAGCAGCCACGGGACTATCCACAATGAGCAGTTCTTC
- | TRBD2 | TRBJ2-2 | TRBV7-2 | CASSFAGGSTGELFF | TGTGCCAGCAGCTTCGCGGGAGGGTCTACCGGGGAGCTGTTTTTT
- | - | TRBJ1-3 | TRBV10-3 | CATTGSAGNTIYF | TGTGCCACCACAGGGAGTGCTGGAAACACCATATATTTT
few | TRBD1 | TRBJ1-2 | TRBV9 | CASSALGTVKDYGYTF | TGTGCCAGCAGCGCATTAGGGACAGTTAAAGACTATGGCTACACCTTC
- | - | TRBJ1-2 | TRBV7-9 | CASSLVTGSGYTF | TGTGCCAGCAGCTTAGTTACAGGGAGTGGCTACACCTTC